The 23 T cell receptor beta chains given below trace back to one sample, sequenced in a study of early T cells in non-severe SARS-CoV-2 infection. TCRdb processed the 5' RACE reads anew with MiXCR; each CDR3 protein has one entry. The sample consists of some 57,000 distinct CDR3 sequences, approximately 8% of them appearing once. This material consisted of whole blood, taken at baseline. These TCRs come from an adult who was a healthcare worker with PCR-confirmed SARS-CoV-2 infection or an uninfected control (not recorded which).

This clonotype was recorded a few times. The V and J genes are TRBV20-1 and TRBJ1-4, with D possibly being TRBD1 (5 bases). Germline V gene lookup returns CDR1 DFQATT and CDR2 SNEGSKA (reference sequence). The ends were cut back, 0 bases at V and 8 bases at J, with 13 bases in the middle. This CDR3 has 14 amino acids. The CDR3 DNA sequence: TGCAGTGCTAGAGATCCTGGGGGTAGGGAAAAACTGTTTTTT. Translated: CSARDPGGREKLFF.

The sample holds many counts of this clonotype. This chain joins TRBV2 and TRBJ2-3; tentative D call: TRBD2 (5 bases). The V gene's germline CDR1 is SNHLY and CDR2 FYNNEI. The CDR3 runs 14 residues. Trimming stripped 7 bases from V and 0 bases from J, with 11 bases between. The CDR3 DNA is TGTGCCAGCACCGTGCGGGCCAGCACAGATACGCAGTATTTT. As protein: CASTVRASTDTQYF.

This clonotype was found many times. The V and J genes are TRBV7-3 and TRBJ2-1; the match to TRBD2 covers 8 bases. The CDR3 has 18 residues. The V gene end was trimmed by 4 bases and the J gene end by 5 bases; junction bases not matched to a gene: 16. Germline V lookup: CDR1 SGHTA, CDR2 FQGTGA. The CDR3 bases are TGTGCCAGCAGCTCGTCTTTACGCGGGGGGCTCCATAACAATGAGCAGTTCTTC. It translates to CASSSSLRGGLHNNEQFF.

V and J are TRBV6-6 and TRBJ2-7; D may match TRBD1 or TRBD2 (6 bases each). CDR1 and CDR2 (germline): MNHNY, SVGAGI (reference sequence). V lost 2 bases, J lost 4 bases, and 18 bases lay in between. This CDR3 region has 16 residues. The CDR3 here is CASSYGGGERNYEQYF. The CDR3 nucleotides read TGTGCCAGCAGTTACGGGGGCGGGGAACGAAATTACGAGCAGTACTTC.

This clonotype was seen a few times. This chain joins TRBV5-1 and TRBJ2-7; TRBD2 matches 11 bases. The V and J ends lost 4 bases and 8 bases, in that order; junction bases with no gene match: 11. The CDR3 sequence is 15 residues long. CDR1 SGHRS and CDR2 YFSETQ come from the germline V gene. CDR3 bases: TGCGCCAGCAGCGACGGGGGGCTAGCGGGAGGCAAGCAGTACTTC. Protein sequence: CASSDGGLAGGKQYF.

This sequence joins TRBV19 and TRBJ1-5; weak D call: TRBD1 (6 bases). This CDR3 has 14 amino acids. The germline CDR1 and CDR2 sequences are LNHDA and SQIVND (reference sequence). The V and J ends lost 4 bases and 6 bases respectively, with 13 bases between them. CDR3 region: CASSNHRDGQPQHF. In DNA form, the CDR3 reads TGTGCCAGTAGTAACCACAGGGATGGTCAGCCCCAGCATTTT. The whole variable domain, remainder taken from reference TRBV19 and TRBJ1-5, is DGGITQSPKYLFRKEGQNVTLSCEQNLNHDAMYWYRQDPGQGLRLIYYSQIVNDFQKGDIAEGYSVSREKKESFPLTVTSAQKNPTAFYLCASSNHRDGQPQHFGDGTRLSIL.

This rearrangement joins TRBV12-3 or TRBV12-4 to TRBJ2-1; TRBD2 agrees at 8 bases. Trimming cost V 5 bases and J 6 bases; bases outside gene matches: 6. The CDR3 extends over 14 amino acids. The CDR3 bases are TGTGCCAGCAGTCAGCGGGAGAAGACCAATGAGCAGTTCTTC. Translated: CASSQREKTNEQFF.

Ten or more counts support this clonotype. The V and J genes are TRBV28 and TRBJ2-5; 7 bases map to TRBD1. After removal of 6 bases from V and 5 bases from J, the junction contained 6 bases not matched to a gene. The CDR3 runs 13 residues. The germline V gene encodes CDR1 MDHEN and CDR2 SYDVKM. The CDR3, as DNA: TGTGCCAGCAGACAGGGGCTGGGGGAGACCCAGTACTTC. This codes for CASRQGLGETQYF.

This clonotype was observed a few times. The chain has TRBV14 and TRBJ1-2; perhaps TRBD1 as D (6 bases). The germline CDR1 and CDR2 sequences are SGHDN and FVKESK. Trimming shortened V by 6 bases and J by 4 bases, and 12 bases separated the two germline ends. The length of the CDR3 is 13 residues. CDR3 nucleotide sequence: TGTGCCAGCAGTCCCGGGACAACCTATGGCTACACCTTC. This sequence encodes CASSPGTTYGYTF. The full variable domain, with the rest looked up from reference TRBV14 and TRBJ1-2, is EAGVTQFPSHSVIEKGQTVTLRCDPISGHDNLYWYRRVMGKEIKFLLHFVKESKQDESGMPNNRFLAERTGGTYSTLKVQPAELEDSGVYFCASSPGTTYGYTFGSGTRLTVV.

This clonotype was detected only a few times. This chain links TRBV11-2 with TRBJ2-7; a weak D match, TRBD2 (6 bases). The germline gives CDR1 SGHAT, CDR2 FQNNGV. The CDR3 spans 15 residues. With 1 base removed from V and 2 bases from J, the gap between germline ends came to 12 bases. The CDR3 reads CASSLAGDPAYEQYF. The DNA of the CDR3 is TGTGCCAGCAGCTTAGCGGGGGATCCTGCCTACGAGCAGTACTTC. The full variable domain, its missing parts supplied by reference TRBV11-2 and TRBJ2-7, is EAGVAQSPRYKIIEKRQSVAFWCNPISGHATLYWYQQILGQGPKLLIQFQNNGVVDDSQLPKDRFSAERLKGVDSTLKIQPAKLEDSAVYLCASSLAGDPAYEQYFGPGTRLTVT.

The chain joins TRBV5-1 to TRBJ2-2; D gene unclear. CDR1 is SGHRS, CDR2 YFSETQ, per germline. The CDR3 covers 16 residues. The V gene lost 4 bases and the J gene lost 2 bases, with 15 bases spanning the gap. CDR3 bases: TGCGCCAGCAGCGTGAAACCCCCCTTCAACACCGGGGAGCTGTTTTTT. This encodes CASSVKPPFNTGELFF.

This clonotype was seen only a few times. The V and J genes are TRBV6-1 and TRBJ1-5, with D tentatively TRBD1 (5 bases). Trimming removed 5 bases at V and 6 bases at J, with 11 bases between. CDR3 size: 13 residues. CDR1 and CDR2 from the germline V gene are MNHNS and SASEGT. The DNA of the CDR3 is TGTGCCAGCAGTCCTCAGGGTAGTCAGCCCCAGCATTTT. Protein: CASSPQGSQPQHF.

The sample holds many counts of this clonotype. The genes are TRBV7-3 and TRBJ2-3, with D possibly matching TRBD1 (6 bases). The germline V gene has CDR1 SGHTA and CDR2 FQGTGA. V was clipped by 5 bases and J by 3 bases, with 9 bases between them. This CDR3 has 13 amino acids. The DNA of the CDR3 is TGTGCCAGCAGCCAGGGGCCTACAGATACGCAGTATTTT. Translating gives CASSQGPTDTQYF.

This chain connects TRBV19 to TRBJ2-1; 10 nucleotides align to TRBD2. V shed 3 bases, J shed 5 bases, and the junction held 1 base outside the gene matches. This CDR3 comprises 14 residues. Germline V lookup: CDR1 LNHDA, CDR2 SQIVND (reference sequence). DNA for the CDR3: TGTGCCAGTAGTATCCTAGCGGGGGACAATGAGCAGTTCTTC. It specifies CASSILAGDNEQFF.

This clonotype has ten or more counts. The rearrangement joins TRBV6-1 to TRBJ2-7, with a possible D match to TRBD2 (6 bases). The V gene lost 1 base and the J gene lost 0 bases, with 10 bases spanning the gap. The length of the CDR3 is 15 residues. CDR1 is MNHNS and CDR2 is SASEGT in the germline V gene. This CDR3 reads CASSEEDSGSYEQYF. The CDR3 DNA is TGTGCCAGCAGTGAAGAAGATAGCGGCTCCTACGAGCAGTACTTC.

This clonotype has a count of ten or more. The chain uses TRBV2 and TRBJ2-3, with 9 bases identical to TRBD2. The germline V gene has CDR1 SNHLY and CDR2 FYNNEI. The junction had 15 bases not matched to a gene; V was cut back by 5 bases and J by 6 bases. There are 17 residues in the CDR3. In DNA form, the CDR3 reads TGTGCCAGCAGTCCGCGAGGGAGAGCGGGGGGTGTGGATACGCAGTATTTT. Protein: CASSPRGRAGGVDTQYF.

The chain recombines TRBV5-6 with TRBJ2-3; D gene unclear. Germline V gene data show CDR1 as SGHDT and CDR2 as YYEEEE. V was trimmed by 0 bases and J by 6 bases, leaving 11 bases between them. This CDR3 spans 14 amino acids. This CDR3 reads CASSLVSRPDTQYF. The CDR3 DNA reads as TGTGCCAGCAGCTTGGTATCTAGGCCCGATACGCAGTATTTT. Full variable domain (outside the CDR3, taken from reference TRBV5-6 and TRBJ2-3): DAGVTQSPTHLIKTRGQQVTLRCSPKSGHDTVSWYQQALGQGPQFIFQYYEEEERQRGNFPDRFSGHQFPNYSSELNVNALLLGDSALYLCASSLVSRPDTQYFGPGTRLTVL.

This clonotype was found many times. The chain is built from TRBV2 and TRBJ1-2; 7 positions match TRBD1. The CDR3 totals 13 residues. Germline CDR1 is SNHLY and CDR2 is FYNNEI. V trimming: 5 bases; J trimming: 5 bases; junction bases outside the gene matches: 5. Here the CDR3 reads CASSSEGAYGYTF. For the CDR3, the DNA is TGTGCCAGCAGTTCGGAGGGGGCGTATGGCTACACCTTC. The variable domain in full, with the rest retrieved from reference TRBV2 and TRBJ1-2, is EPEVTQTPSHQVTQMGQEVILRCVPISNHLYFYWYRQILGQKVEFLVSFYNNEISEKSEIFDDQFSVERPDGSNFTLKIRSTKLEDSAMYFCASSSEGAYGYTFGSGTRLTVV.

This clonotype was detected many times. The J gene is TRBJ2-5, the V gene TRBV6-5; D is unresolved. V gave up 4 bases and J gave up 4 bases, with 4 bases separating them. The CDR3 extends over 11 amino acids. Germline V lookup: CDR1 MNHEY, CDR2 SVGAGI. The DNA for the CDR3 is TGTGCCAGCAGTTCAGCAGAGACCCAGTACTTC. It translates to CASSSAETQYF.

This clonotype appeared many times. V is TRBV4-2 and J is TRBJ2-1; no clear D gene. The CDR3 loop spans 14 amino acids. Trimming took 0 bases from V and 10 from J, leaving 13 bases between them. Germline assignment: CDR1 LGHNA and CDR2 YNFKEQ. The chain's CDR3 is CASSQEEEWKEQFF. The CDR3 region has the DNA TGTGCCAGCAGCCAAGAAGAGGAGTGGAAGGAGCAGTTCTTC.

The DNA for the CDR3 is TGTGCCAGCTCTCTCCTTGAGGGCTCTGAAGCTTTCTTT. Translated, it gives CASSLLEGSEAFF. The chain recombines TRBV18 with TRBJ1-1; D is ambiguous. V lost 6 bases, J lost 6 bases, and 14 bases lay in between. The germline gives CDR1 KGHSH, CDR2 LQKENI. CDR3 length equals 13 residues.

This clonotype turned up a few times. V gene TRBV2 combines with J gene TRBJ2-5; 11 nucleotides align to TRBD2. The CDR3 has 13 residues. Germline loops: CDR1 SNHLY, CDR2 FYNNEI. The V gene end was trimmed by 6 bases and the J gene end by 4 bases; junction bases not matched to a gene: 1. The CDR3 reads CASRLAGAETQYF. CDR3 coding DNA: TGTGCCAGCAGACTAGCGGGAGCAGAGACCCAGTACTTC. The entire variable domain, with the rest obtained from reference TRBV2 and TRBJ2-5, is as follows: EPEVTQTPSHQVTQMGQEVILRCVPISNHLYFYWYRQILGQKVEFLVSFYNNEISEKSEIFDDQFSVERPDGSNFTLKIRSTKLEDSAMYFCASRLAGAETQYFGPGTRLLVL.

This clonotype has more than one count but fewer than ten. The V gene is TRBV12-3 or TRBV12-4, the J gene TRBJ1-1; D gene ambiguous. The CDR3 is 13 residues long. V was pared by 7 bases and J by 5 bases, with 14 bases between. In DNA, the CDR3 is TGTGCCAGCAACTCAGCGGAGGGAACTGAAGCTTTCTTT. It specifies CASNSAEGTEAFF.